The present T cell receptor (beta chain) was sequenced within a study of control samples from healthy donors and cancer patients. The CDR3 runs 13 residues. V was cut by 6 bases and J by 6 bases, with 11 bases left in between. The germline V gene encodes CDR1 MDHEN and CDR2 SYDVKM. Profiled with immunoSEQ multiplex PCR; TCRdb holds only in-frame clones, not every one. The sample includes fewer than 200,000 clones, 90% of them seen just once. The gene calls are TRBV28 and TRBJ2-2; D remains ambiguous. The sequencing input was blood. The TCR sequence derives from a woman aged 45-65 years in good health. In DNA, the CDR3 is TGTGCCAGCAGCAGCGCATTCGCCGGGGAGCTGTTTTTT. Residues: CASSSAFAGELFF.